Each of the 26 T cell receptor beta chains below was sequenced from the same sample in a study of blood T cells in healthy people across ages. The second PCR ran about 7 to 12 cycles with a sample-barcoded 5' primer and J-beta primers. TCRdb called the 5' RACE reads again in MiXCR, with one record for every CDR3 protein. Among approximately 880,000 distinct CDR3 sequences, around 48% were seen once, and the ten largest hold around 15%. Sequences were obtained from blood. The source is a young man in good health.

V is TRBV7-9 and J is TRBJ2-5; 8 bases agree with TRBD2. Trimming at V came to 1 base and at J to 1 base, leaving 8 bases not matched to a gene. CDR1 is SEHNR, CDR2 FQNEAQ, per germline (reference sequence). This CDR3 is 17 amino acids long. The CDR3 spells CASSLVERRGAQETQYF. CDR3 DNA sequence: TGTGCCAGCAGCTTAGTTGAACGGCGGGGGGCCCAAGAGACCCAGTACTTC.

The rearrangement joins TRBV4-2 to TRBJ2-1; 11 bases are a match to TRBD2. Per germline, CDR1 LGHNA and CDR2 YNFKEQ. The CDR3 spans 18 residues. Trimming took 2 bases from V and 4 from J; bases not matched to a gene: 10. CDR3 DNA sequence: TGTGCCAGCAGCCAAAGGTCCCTTCTAGCGGGGGGTTACAATGAGCAGTTCTTC. Translating it yields CASSQRSLLAGGYNEQFF.

This clonotype was seen only a few times. The rearrangement joins TRBV28 to TRBJ1-6; 9 bases map to TRBD1. From germline, CDR1 is MDHEN and CDR2 SYDVKM. The CDR3 is 15 residues long. Losses at the gene ends were 4 bases for V and 5 bases for J; bases not matched to a gene: 3. The CDR3 region has the DNA TGTGCCAGCAGTTCTGGACAGGGGAATAATTCACCCCTCCACTTT. Its protein product is CASSSGQGNNSPLHF.

This clonotype was counted a few times. The chain has TRBV20-1 and TRBJ1-2, with D possibly TRBD1 on 5 matching bases. V was shortened by 6 bases and J by 12 bases, with 26 bases between the two germline ends. This CDR3 has 14 amino acids. Germline CDR1 DFQATT, CDR2 SNEGSKA (reference sequence). CDR3 region: CSAPRKQVSSSHTF. The CDR3 DNA reads as TGCAGTGCCCCGAGAAAACAGGTCTCCTCCTCCCACACCTTC.

The chain employs TRBV4-3 and TRBJ1-2; 10 positions agree with TRBD1. Germline V CDR1 and CDR2: LGHNA, YSLEER. J lost 7 bases, V lost 0 bases, and 14 bases had no gene match. The CDR3 runs to 18 residues. Here the CDR3 DNA reads TGCGCCAGCAGCCAAGAGTCTGCATCCGGGACAGGGGCTTTTGGCTACACCTTC. Translation gives CASSQESASGTGAFGYTF.

J is TRBJ2-7 and V is TRBV27; D is uncertain. CDR1 MNHEY and CDR2 SMNVEV come from the germline V gene (reference sequence). The CDR3 runs to 13 residues. With 8 bases removed from V and 1 base from J, the gap between germline ends came to 12 bases. The CDR3 is CASQMGSSYEQYF. The CDR3 DNA reads as TGTGCCAGCCAAATGGGCTCTTCCTACGAGCAGTACTTC.

This clonotype has just a few counts. The genes are TRBV10-3 and TRBJ2-1; D remains unclear. V was clipped by 2 bases and J by 9 bases, with 8 bases between them. Germline assignment: CDR1 ENHRY and CDR2 SYGVKD. The CDR3 is 12 residues long. CDR3 coding DNA: TGTGCCATCAGTGAGGCGAGTTTTGAGCAGTTCTTC. This translates into CAISEASFEQFF.

V usage is TRBV4-3 and J usage is TRBJ2-3; 10 bases match TRBD1. This CDR3 comprises 15 residues. The V and J ends lost 4 bases and 5 bases, in that order; junction bases with no gene match: 6. Germline V lookup: CDR1 LGHNA, CDR2 YSLEER. The CDR3 nucleotides read TGCGCCAGCAGCCCCGGGACAGGGGCACAAGATACGCAGTATTTT. It specifies CASSPGTGAQDTQYF.

The chain uses TRBV5-1 and TRBJ2-5; 9 bases fit TRBD1. The CDR3 contains 15 residues. J gave up 4 bases and V 5 bases, and 9 bases lay outside the gene matches. The germline CDR1 and CDR2 sequences are SGHRS and YFSETQ. CDR3 sequence (DNA): TGCGCCAGCAGTAATGGACAGGGGAGGTTAGAGACCCAGTACTTC. It is translated as CASSNGQGRLETQYF.

This clonotype has a count of ten or more. The chain has TRBV3-1 and TRBJ2-5; D is unresolved. This CDR3 comprises 13 residues. The germline V gene encodes CDR1 LGHDT and CDR2 YNNKEL (reference sequence). Trimming took 1 base from V and 3 from J, leaving 6 bases between them. The CDR3 DNA is TGTGCCAGCAGCCAAGCGGAGAAAGAGACCCAGTACTTC. Its translation: CASSQAEKETQYF.

The chain uses TRBV27 and TRBJ2-5; D remains unclear. The ends were cut back, 5 bases at V and 7 bases at J, with 8 bases in the middle. Germline CDR1 reads MNHEY; CDR2 reads SMNVEV (reference sequence). The CDR3 has 11 residues. CDR3 region: CASSRMGTQYF. CDR3 coding DNA: TGTGCCAGCAGTCGGATGGGGACCCAGTACTTC.

Note on this clonotype: This may be a read error, as it is one base from a much larger clone. V is TRBV3-1 and J is TRBJ2-3, with no clear D. CDR1 is LGHDT and CDR2 is YNNKEL in the germline V gene (reference sequence). The CDR3 consists of 12 residues. The CDR3 DNA reads TGTGCCAGCAGCCTCAACCGAGATACGCTGTATTTT. Translation gives CASSLNRDTLYF.

V gene TRBV5-1 combines with J gene TRBJ1-1; maybe TRBD1 (6 bases). Per germline, CDR1 SGHRS and CDR2 YFSETQ. CDR3 length: 14 amino acids. The V end lost 2 bases, the J end lost 4 bases, and 12 bases lay between the germline ends. CDR3 DNA: TGCGCCAGCAGCTTCGGGGGCTTCGGCACTGAAGCTTTCTTT. It codes for CASSFGGFGTEAFF.

The V gene is TRBV20-1, the J gene TRBJ2-5; D unresolved. The closer fit of TRBJ2-7 to the DNA end suggests the J call may be wrong. The CDR3 contains 11 residues. Germline loops: CDR1 DFQATT, CDR2 SNEGSKA (reference sequence). DNA for the CDR3: TGCAGTGTCCCCAAGGTGGACGAGCAGTACTTC. Translation gives CSVPKVDEQYF.

The CDR3 region is CSAWPGTKETQYF. The CDR3 DNA follows: TGCAGTGCTTGGCCCGGGACAAAGGAGACCCAGTACTTC. The V gene is TRBV20-1, the J gene TRBJ2-5, with a weak D call TRBD1 (6 bases). The CDR3 length is 13 residues. Germline lookup yields CDR1 DFQATT and CDR2 SNEGSKA (reference sequence). Trimming took off 5 bases at V and 5 bases at J, with 15 bases between the two ends.

This clonotype was seen a few times. The V call is TRBV12-3 or TRBV12-4, the J call TRBJ2-3, with 9 bases fitting TRBD1. J gave up 4 bases and V 6 bases, and 11 bases lay outside the gene matches. The CDR3 covers 16 residues. The CDR3 reads CASSEGQGIRADTQYF. In nucleotides, the CDR3 is TGTGCCAGCAGCGAAGGACAGGGGATCAGAGCAGATACGCAGTATTTT.

V usage is TRBV7-2 and J usage is TRBJ2-3; no clear D gene. The germline gives CDR1 SGHTA, CDR2 FQGNSA. V lost 8 bases, J lost 2 bases, and 8 bases lay in between. CDR3 length equals 12 residues. This CDR3 reads CASRPHTDTQYF. For the CDR3, the DNA is TGTGCCAGCCGGCCTCACACAGATACGCAGTATTTT.

This clonotype was seen ten or more times. The CDR3 protein is CASSTGTGFRNEQFF. The CDR3 bases are TGCGCCAGCAGCACCGGGACAGGGTTTCGCAATGAGCAGTTCTTC. The chain combines TRBV4-1 with TRBJ2-1, with 9 bases identical to TRBD1. Trimming at V came to 5 bases and at J to 6 bases, leaving 8 bases not matched to a gene. The CDR3 extends over 15 amino acids. Germline CDR1 reads MGHRA; CDR2 reads YSYEKL.

This clonotype came up a few times. The rearrangement joins TRBV18 to TRBJ2-5; TRBD2 matches 7 bases. CDR3 size: 14 residues. The germline gives CDR1 KGHSH, CDR2 LQKENI. The junction had 3 bases not matched to a gene; V was cut back by 3 bases and J by 2 bases. The CDR3 sequence is CASSPPSGQETQYF. The CDR3 DNA reads as TGTGCCAGCTCACCTCCTAGCGGACAAGAGACCCAGTACTTC.

The chain joins TRBV21-1 to TRBJ2-7. TRBV21-1 is shown as a pseudogene. This CDR3 contains 12 residues. Here the CDR3 DNA reads TGTGCCAGCAACATAAGGGGTGACGAGCAGTACTTC. Protein product: CASNIRGDEQYF.

The V gene is TRBV6-6, the J gene TRBJ2-7, with 9 bases matching TRBD2. Germline CDR1 is MNHNY and CDR2 is SVGAGI (reference sequence). This CDR3 spans 15 amino acids. The V segment lost 6 bases and the J segment 2 bases; nucleotides outside the gene matches: 8. The CDR3 sequence: CASSEGRGGTYEQYF. The CDR3 DNA is TGTGCCAGCAGCGAGGGGCGGGGGGGTACCTACGAGCAGTACTTC.

The chain employs TRBV29-1 and TRBJ2-7; either TRBD1 or TRBD2 may supply D (5 bases each). The DNA end is more similar to TRBJ2-5, so the J call may be wrong. This CDR3 is built from 13 residues. Germline V gene lookup returns CDR1 SQVTM and CDR2 ANQGSEA. CDR3 amino acids: CSDRDDRGETQYF. Written as DNA, the CDR3 is TGCAGCGATAGAGACGACAGAGGGGAGACCCAGTACTTC.

V usage is TRBV9 and J usage is TRBJ2-7, with D possibly being TRBD1 (6 bases). The CDR3 loop spans 14 amino acids. Germline V CDR1 and CDR2: SGDLS, YYNGEE. Trimming cost V 0 bases and J 6 bases, with 13 bases left between them. In nucleotides, the CDR3 is TGTGCCAGCAGCGTAGAGGGGGTCTCCAGCGAGCAGTACTTC. This encodes CASSVEGVSSEQYF.

This clonotype was observed a handful of times. The chain joins TRBV29-1 to TRBJ2-5; 10 bases are a match to TRBD1. The end of the DNA aligns better with TRBJ2-7, so the J call may be wrong. The CDR3 extends over 14 amino acids. Germline lookup yields CDR1 SQVTM and CDR2 ANQGSEA. This CDR3 reads CSVSPGQGFYEQYF. CDR3 DNA: TGCAGCGTCTCTCCGGGACAGGGGTTCTACGAGCAGTACTTC.

This chain uses TRBV15 with TRBJ2-1, with 10 bases that match TRBD2. CDR1 LNHNV and CDR2 YYDKDF come from the germline V gene (reference sequence). Unmatched junction bases numbered 12, after V lost 8 bases and J lost 8 bases. CDR3 length: 15 amino acids. The CDR3 region is CATSTLAGVGDEQFF. CDR3 bases: TGTGCCACCTCGACTCTAGCGGGGGTGGGGGATGAGCAGTTCTTC.

The rearrangement uses TRBV5-1 and TRBJ1-2; no firm D call. Germline assignment: CDR1 SGHRS and CDR2 YFSETQ. CDR3 size: 14 residues. V lost 4 bases, J lost 6 bases, and 16 bases lay in between. CDR3 coding DNA: TGCGCCAGCAGCCCTCTCGAGGTACGGGATGGCTACACCTTC. Its translation: CASSPLEVRDGYTF.